This T cell receptor beta chain was retrieved from a study of blood T cell repertoires in COVID-19. Background on the study: From the United States, Italy and Spain came samples of acute and convalescent COVID-19.

Unmatched junction bases numbered 6, after V lost 3 bases and J lost 4 bases. This CDR3 comprises 15 residues. Looked up from germline, CDR1 is SGDLS and CDR2 is YYNGEE. Per the original data handling: Reference gene primer amplification yielded estimated nucleated cell counts. Assay used: immunoSEQ multiplex PCR; TCRdb lists only in-frame clones, some missing. Clonal size and the V and J genes are those of that table, whereas D and trimming came from the DNA. Of about 370,000 clones listed, more than 75% are singletons. The sequenced material came from peripheral blood. This TCR derives from a woman aged 25-40 years with COVID-19, enrolled during active disease. The rearrangement uses TRBV9 and TRBJ1-2; TRBD1 aligns across 10 bases. CDR3 nucleotides: TGTGCCAGCAGCGGACAGGGGGCAGGGGGCTATGGCTACACCTTC. The encoded protein is CASSGQGAGGYGYTF.